This TCR beta chain was retrieved from a study of cytotoxic CD8 clonotypes in ibrutinib-treated CLL. In the study overall: Partial response occurred in approximately 25 patients and complete response in 2; at median about 70 months, approximately 14 remained remitted and approximately twelve progressed. Study-wide results and limits: The study found baseline clonality above age-matched healthy donors, tracking circulating CD8+ T-cell counts. Contraction or stability on treatment was seen for public clonotypes, which were uncommon.

Worth noting for this clone: Its target is not known.

The V gene's germline CDR1 is LGHNA and CDR2 YNFKEQ. The junction had 18 bases not matched to a gene; V was cut back by 4 bases and J by 5 bases. CDR3 length equals 19 residues. Depths of 1 in 200,000 to 1 in 1 million T cells were the sequencing target. Libraries were prepared by immunoSEQ multiplex PCR; TCRdb keeps only in-frame clonotypes and omits some of them. The data hold about 97,000 clones, with about 74% observed a single time. Sample: PBMCs, taken after 24 months of ibrutinib treatment. The gene calls are TRBV4-2 and TRBJ2-5; 11 nucleotides line up with TRBD2. This clonotype was obtained from a human donor with chronic lymphocytic leukemia. CDR3 amino acids: CASSPRGREASGRWETQYF. Here the CDR3 DNA reads TGTGCCAGCAGCCCCAGGGGGCGCGAGGCTAGCGGGAGGTGGGAGACCCAGTACTTC.